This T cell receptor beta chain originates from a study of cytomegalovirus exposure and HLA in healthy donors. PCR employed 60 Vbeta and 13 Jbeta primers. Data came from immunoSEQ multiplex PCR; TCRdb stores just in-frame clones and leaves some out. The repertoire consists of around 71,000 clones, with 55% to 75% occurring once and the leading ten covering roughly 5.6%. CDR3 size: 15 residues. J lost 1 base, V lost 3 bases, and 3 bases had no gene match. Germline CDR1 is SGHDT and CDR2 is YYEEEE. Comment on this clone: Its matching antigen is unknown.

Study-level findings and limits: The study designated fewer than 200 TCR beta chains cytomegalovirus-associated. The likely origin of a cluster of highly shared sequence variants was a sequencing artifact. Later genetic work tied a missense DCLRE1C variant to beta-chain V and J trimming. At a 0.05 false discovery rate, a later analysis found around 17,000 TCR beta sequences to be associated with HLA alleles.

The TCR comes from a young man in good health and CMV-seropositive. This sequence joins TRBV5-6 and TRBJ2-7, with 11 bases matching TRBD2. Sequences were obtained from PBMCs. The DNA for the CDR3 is TGTGCCAGCAGCTGGGGGACTAGCGGTTCCTACGAGCAGTACTTC. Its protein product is CASSWGTSGSYEQYF.